Listed here are 12 T cell receptor beta chains from one sample, sequenced in a study of Ad26.COV2.S vaccination and SARS-CoV-2 variants. Clones were sequenced by immunoSEQ multiplex PCR, and TCRdb holds only the in-frame ones, with some missing. The table includes roughly 380,000 clones, approximately 81% detected once. The treatment was: about 20 received Ad26.COV2.S at low or high dose, single or two shots; about 5 received placebo; per-sample allocation not given. Vaccine and placebo recipients were sampled on day 63 after the first injection. Sample: peripheral blood, taken in a trial of Ad26.COV2.S vaccine versus placebo. The receptors shown here come from a person between 18 and 60 years old who received the Ad26.COV2.S COVID-19 vaccine or a placebo.

This chain uses TRBV7-8 with TRBJ2-1; D could derive from TRBD1 or TRBD2 (5 bases each). Per germline, CDR1 SGHVS and CDR2 FQNEAQ. Trimming shortened V by 3 bases and J by 0 bases, and 12 bases separated the two germline ends. The CDR3 is 16 amino acids. This chain's CDR3 is CASSFRWGNSYNEQFF. CDR3 DNA sequence: TGTGCCAGCAGCTTCAGATGGGGGAACTCCTACAATGAGCAGTTCTTC.

This rearrangement joins TRBV6-5 to TRBJ2-5; maybe TRBD1 (6 bases). Germline CDR1 is MNHEY and CDR2 is SVGAGI. The V and J ends lost 2 bases and 2 bases respectively, with 15 bases between them. The CDR3 is 16 residues long. The DNA of the CDR3 is TGTGCCAGCAGTTACCAGGGCAGGGGCTTACAAGAGACCCAGTACTTC. It translates to CASSYQGRGLQETQYF.

CDR3 in amino acids: CASSPGQPRRAFF. DNA of the CDR3: TGTGCCAGCAGCCCGGGACAGCCAAGAAGGGCTTTCTTT. V gene TRBV6-2 or TRBV6-3 combines with J gene TRBJ1-1, with 7 positions matching TRBD1. The CDR3 has 13 residues. Germline assignment: CDR1 MNHEY and CDR2 SVGEGT. V was pared by 6 bases and J by 11 bases, with 12 bases of the junction left unmatched.

This sequence joins TRBV20-1 and TRBJ2-1; D is possibly TRBD1 or TRBD2 (5 bases each). The CDR3 extends over 10 amino acids. With 3 bases removed from V and 9 bases from J, the gap between germline ends came to 6 bases. Germline V lookup: CDR1 DFQATT, CDR2 SNEGSKA (reference sequence). The CDR3 is CSARRGEQFF. The CDR3 DNA follows: TGCAGTGCTAGGAGGGGTGAGCAGTTCTTC.

The chain is built from TRBV18 and TRBJ2-5, with D perhaps TRBD1 (6 bases). Trimming left V 4 bases short and J 5 bases short, with 14 bases between. CDR1 and CDR2 from the germline V gene are KGHSH and LQKENI. CDR3 size: 14 residues. The DNA of the CDR3 is TGTGCCAGCTCACTACAGGGAGTGGAGGAGACCCAGTACTTC. Translating gives CASSLQGVEETQYF.

The chain employs TRBV7-9 and TRBJ2-5; weak D call: TRBD1 (6 bases). CDR3 size: 16 residues. The germline CDR1 and CDR2 sequences are SEHNR and FQNEAQ (reference sequence). Trimming removed 1 base at V and 3 bases at J, with 15 bases between. CDR3 residues: CASSLVPGAKKETQYF. The CDR3 nucleotides read TGTGCCAGCAGCTTAGTCCCAGGGGCAAAGAAAGAGACCCAGTACTTC.

A few counts support this clone. V gene TRBV19 combines with J gene TRBJ1-5; the D gene is possibly TRBD1 (5 bases). V lost 4 bases to trimming and J lost 5 bases, with 21 bases between them. The germline V gene encodes CDR1 LNHDA and CDR2 SQIVND (reference sequence). The CDR3 loop spans 17 amino acids. CDR3 coding DNA: TGTGCCAGTAGTACTCCGCGGGGGATGGATTGGGATCAGCCCCAGCATTTT. Protein product: CASSTPRGMDWDQPQHF. Complete variable domain (other parts from reference TRBV19 and TRBJ1-5): DGGITQSPKYLFRKEGQNVTLSCEQNLNHDAMYWYRQDPGQGLRLIYYSQIVNDFQKGDIAEGYSVSREKKESFPLTVTSAQKNPTAFYLCASSTPRGMDWDQPQHFGDGTRLSIL.

This clone was picked up one time. The chain couples TRBV7-2 to TRBJ2-3; the D gene is possibly TRBD1 (6 bases). From germline, CDR1 is SGHTA and CDR2 FQGNSA. V gave up 10 bases and J gave up 4 bases, with 15 bases separating them. CDR3 length: 13 residues. CDR3 sequence reads: CATSVGGSDTQYF. The CDR3 nucleotides are TGTGCCACTTCGGTAGGGGGATCAGATACGCAGTATTTT.

The chain combines TRBV4-3 with TRBJ1-2, with D perhaps matching TRBD1 (6 bases). Trimming shortened V by 1 base and J by 6 bases, and 12 bases separated the two germline ends. Germline lookup yields CDR1 LGHNA and CDR2 YSLEER. The CDR3 consists of 14 residues. The CDR3 DNA follows: TGCGCCAGCAGCCAAGTAGGTGAGGGGGATGGCTACACCTTC. As protein: CASSQVGEGDGYTF.

This clone was found a few times. V is TRBV29-1 and J is TRBJ1-6, with 7 bases aligning to TRBD1. There are 13 residues in the CDR3. J lost 10 bases, V lost 2 bases, and 5 bases had no gene match. Germline values: CDR1 SQVTM, CDR2 ANQGSEA. The CDR3 sequence: CSVEINRGSPLHF. CDR3 nucleotide sequence: TGCAGCGTTGAAATTAACAGGGGATCACCCCTCCACTTT.

This clone was recorded a few times. The CDR3 spells CASSLPRQDNSPLHF. In DNA form, the CDR3 reads TGTGCCAGCAGCCTCCCGCGGCAGGATAATTCACCCCTCCACTTT. V usage is TRBV5-6 and J usage is TRBJ1-6; D not resolved. This CDR3 region has 15 residues. CDR1 SGHDT and CDR2 YYEEEE come from the germline V gene. Trimming stripped 4 bases from V and 5 bases from J, with 13 bases between.

This chain links TRBV12-1 with TRBJ1-1. TRBV12-1 is tagged as a pseudogene. CDR3 length: 15 amino acids. The CDR3 DNA follows: TGTGCCAGCAGGAAAGTAGGACTTTCGAACACTGAAGCTTTCTTT. Protein: CASRKVGLSNTEAFF.